This T cell receptor (beta chain) emerged from a study of cytomegalovirus exposure and HLA in healthy donors. General observations from the study: Data from an earlier analysis indicated that most TCR beta V segments were productive either about 87% or about 30% of the time. Accurate HLA-A and HLA-B prediction from TCR beta sequences was reported for most subjects.

In this sample, this clone turned up a few times. The antigen is unknown. The CDR3 is 12 residues long. Germline lookup yields CDR1 MNHEY and CDR2 SVGAGI. PCR involved 60 Vbeta and 13 Jbeta primers. The data were produced by immunoSEQ multiplex PCR, yet TCRdb's version contains in-frame clones alone and is incomplete. The sample consists of about 83,000 clones, 60% to 85% of them appearing once. This clonotype was sampled from a man between 18 and 35 years old in good health and CMV-seropositive. The chain uses TRBV6-5 and TRBJ1-1; 7 bases are shared with TRBD1. Source material: PBMCs. The CDR3 protein is CAVHRGISEAFF. CDR3 in DNA: TGTGCTGTGCACAGGGGTATATCTGAAGCTTTCTTT.